This passage covers 10 T cell receptor beta chains from one sample sequenced in a study of control samples from healthy donors and cancer patients. The data were produced by immunoSEQ multiplex PCR, yet TCRdb's version contains in-frame clones alone and is incomplete. The table records roughly 95,000 clones, approximately 93% of them present only once. Sequenced input: blood. These receptors originate from a woman aged 25 to 39 in good health.

V is TRBV12-3 or TRBV12-4 and J is TRBJ1-1; D unresolved. V lost 8 bases, J lost 3 bases, and 13 bases lay in between. The CDR3 totals 13 residues. The CDR3 DNA sequence: TGTGCCAGCGGACGCCAGAGGTACACTGAAGCTTTCTTT. This translates into CASGRQRYTEAFF.

The V and J genes are TRBV30 and TRBJ2-1; 9 bases match TRBD2. V lost 3 bases to trimming and J lost 3 bases; unmatched junction nucleotides: 6. The length of the CDR3 is 15 residues. The germline CDR1 and CDR2 sequences are GTSNPN and SVGIG (reference sequence). Here the CDR3 DNA reads TGTGCCTGGAGCGCGACTAGCGGAGGCTACAATGAGCAGTTCTTC. Its protein is CAWSATSGGYNEQFF. Looking up the rest from reference TRBV30 and TRBJ2-1 gives the full variable domain: SQTIHQWPATLVQPVGSPLSLECTVEGTSNPNLYWYRQAAGRGLQLLFYSVGIGQISSEVPQNLSASRPQDRQFILSSKKLLLSDSGFYLCAWSATSGGYNEQFFGPGTRLTVL.

The rearrangement uses TRBV2 and TRBJ1-6; no definite D call. V lost 4 bases and J 9 bases, leaving 13 bases between the germline ends. The CDR3 loop spans 14 amino acids. Germline CDR1 and CDR2: SNHLY and FYNNEI. The CDR3 protein is CASSVSEDSSPLHF. The CDR3 nucleotides read TGTGCCAGCAGTGTTTCGGAAGATAGTTCACCCCTCCACTTT.

The chain uses TRBV30 and TRBJ2-7, with D perhaps matching TRBD2 (5 bases). The CDR3 sequence is 12 residues long. Germline V gives CDR1 GTSNPN, CDR2 SVGIG (reference sequence). V lost 7 bases to trimming and J lost 0 bases, with 10 bases between them. The CDR3 region has the DNA TGTGCCTCCCGGGATAGCTCCTACGAGCAGTACTTC. Its translation: CASRDSSYEQYF. The whole variable domain, remainder taken from reference TRBV30 and TRBJ2-7, is SQTIHQWPATLVQPVGSPLSLECTVEGTSNPNLYWYRQAAGRGLQLLFYSVGIGQISSEVPQNLSASRPQDRQFILSSKKLLLSDSGFYLCASRDSSYEQYFGPGTRLTVT.

V gene TRBV3-1 (or the pseudogene TRBV3-2) combines with J gene TRBJ2-3; D unclear. The V gene's germline CDR1 is LGHDT and CDR2 YNNKEL (reference sequence). The V end lost 4 bases, the J end lost 2 bases, and 16 bases lay between the germline ends. CDR3 length equals 16 residues. The CDR3 spells CASSLAIGSPTDTQYF. CDR3 nucleotide sequence: TGTGCCAGCAGCCTGGCCATCGGGTCCCCCACAGATACGCAGTATTTT.

The gene calls are TRBV5-4 and TRBJ2-1; TRBD2 is a possible D gene (6 bases). The germline CDR1 and CDR2 sequences are SGHNT and YYREEE (reference sequence). Trimming took 2 bases from V and 6 from J, leaving 12 bases between them. CDR3 length: 14 amino acids. CDR3 in DNA: TGTGCCAGCAGCTTACTCGGGAGAGCCAATGAGCAGTTCTTC. This gives the protein CASSLLGRANEQFF.

The chain recombines TRBV5-1 with TRBJ2-5, with D perhaps matching TRBD2 (6 bases). Germline V CDR1 and CDR2: SGHRS, YFSETQ. The V and J ends lost 1 base and 4 bases respectively, with 17 bases between them. CDR3 length equals 16 residues. CDR3 coding DNA: TGCGCCAGCAGCTTGATGGTGGGGGGTAAGGGAGAGACCCAGTACTTC. Encoded protein: CASSLMVGGKGETQYF. Full variable domain (outside the CDR3, taken from reference TRBV5-1 and TRBJ2-5): KAGVTQTPRYLIKTRGQQVTLSCSPISGHRSVSWYQQTPGQGLQFLFEYFSETQRNKGNFPGRFSGRQFSNSRSEMNVSTLELGDSALYLCASSLMVGGKGETQYFGPGTRLLVL.

This clone was recorded once. V and J are TRBV5-1 and TRBJ2-1, with 15 bases aligning to TRBD2. The germline CDR1 and CDR2 sequences are SGHRS and YFSETQ. V gave up 3 bases and J gave up 6 bases; unmatched junction bases: 1. This CDR3 is built from 15 residues. The CDR3 region is CASSWTSGRANEQFF. The CDR3 DNA is TGCGCCAGCAGCTGGACTAGCGGGAGGGCCAATGAGCAGTTCTTC.

V usage is TRBV27 and J usage is TRBJ2-4; D is uncertain. CDR3 size: 14 residues. V was shortened by 7 bases and J by 2 bases, with 12 bases between the two germline ends. Germline loops: CDR1 MNHEY, CDR2 SMNVEV (reference sequence). This CDR3 is CASTPSDTKNIQYF. DNA for the CDR3: TGTGCCAGCACCCCCTCAGACACCAAAAACATTCAGTACTTC.

Comments on this clone: An end of the junction differs from the germline gene, which may be a read error. The genes are TRBV28 and TRBJ1-2; D uncertain. This CDR3 has 13 residues. Germline assignment: CDR1 MDHEN and CDR2 SYDVKM. This CDR3 is CASSLARAYGYAF. The CDR3 coding sequence is TGTGCCAGCAGTTTAGCCCGAGCTTATGGCTACGCCTTC.